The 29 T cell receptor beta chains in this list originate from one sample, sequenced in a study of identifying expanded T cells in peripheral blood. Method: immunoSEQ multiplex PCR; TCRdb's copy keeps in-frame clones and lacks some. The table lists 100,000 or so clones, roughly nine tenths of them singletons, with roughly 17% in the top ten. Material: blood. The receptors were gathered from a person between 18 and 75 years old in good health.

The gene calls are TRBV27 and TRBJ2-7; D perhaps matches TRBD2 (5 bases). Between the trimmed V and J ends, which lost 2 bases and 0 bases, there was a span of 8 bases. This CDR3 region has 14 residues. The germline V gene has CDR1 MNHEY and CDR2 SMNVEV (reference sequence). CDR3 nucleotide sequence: TGTGCCAGCAGTTTAGGACGGGGCTCCTACGAGCAGTACTTC. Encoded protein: CASSLGRGSYEQYF.

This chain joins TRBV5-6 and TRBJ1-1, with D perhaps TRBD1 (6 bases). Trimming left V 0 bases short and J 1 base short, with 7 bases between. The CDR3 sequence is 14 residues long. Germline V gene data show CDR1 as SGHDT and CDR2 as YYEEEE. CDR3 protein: CASSLEDRNTEAFF. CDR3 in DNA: TGTGCCAGCAGCTTGGAGGACAGGAACACTGAAGCTTTCTTT.

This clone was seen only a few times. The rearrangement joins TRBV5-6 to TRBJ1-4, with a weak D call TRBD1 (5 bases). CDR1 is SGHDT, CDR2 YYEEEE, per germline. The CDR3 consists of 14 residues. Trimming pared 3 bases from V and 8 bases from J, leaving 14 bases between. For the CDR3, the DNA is TGTGCCAGCAGCTCTTCTAGGGGTCGAGAAAAACTGTTTTTT. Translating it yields CASSSSRGREKLFF.

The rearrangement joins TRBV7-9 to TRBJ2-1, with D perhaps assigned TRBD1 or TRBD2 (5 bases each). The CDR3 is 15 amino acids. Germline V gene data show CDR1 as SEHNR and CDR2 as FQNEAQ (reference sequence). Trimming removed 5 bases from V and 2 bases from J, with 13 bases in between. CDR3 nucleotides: TGTGCCAGCAGCCCCAATTCGGGGCCCTACAATGAGCAGTTCTTC. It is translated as CASSPNSGPYNEQFF.

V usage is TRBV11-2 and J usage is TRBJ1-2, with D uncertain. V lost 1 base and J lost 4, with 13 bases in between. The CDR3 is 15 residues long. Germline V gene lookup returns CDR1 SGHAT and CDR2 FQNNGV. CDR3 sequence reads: CASSLVAFGGYGYTF. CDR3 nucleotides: TGTGCCAGCAGCTTAGTTGCTTTCGGAGGCTATGGCTACACCTTC. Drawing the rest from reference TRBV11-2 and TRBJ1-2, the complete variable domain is EAGVAQSPRYKIIEKRQSVAFWCNPISGHATLYWYQQILGQGPKLLIQFQNNGVVDDSQLPKDRFSAERLKGVDSTLKIQPAKLEDSAVYLCASSLVAFGGYGYTFGSGTRLTVV.

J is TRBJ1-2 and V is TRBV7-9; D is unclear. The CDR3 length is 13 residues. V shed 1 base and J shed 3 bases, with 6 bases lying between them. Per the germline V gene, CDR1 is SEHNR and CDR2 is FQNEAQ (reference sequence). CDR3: CASSLVGDYGYTF. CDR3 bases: TGTGCCAGCAGCTTAGTCGGGGACTATGGCTACACCTTC.

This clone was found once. The CDR3 loop is CASSLAQGNVVSPLHF. In DNA form, the CDR3 reads TGTGCCAGCAGCTTAGCTCAGGGGAATGTGGTGTCACCCCTCCACTTT. V and J are TRBV7-6 and TRBJ1-6, with D perhaps TRBD1 (6 bases). Germline V gene data show CDR1 as SGHVS and CDR2 as FNYEAQ. The ends were cut back, 0 bases at V and 10 bases at J, with 16 bases in the middle. This CDR3 comprises 16 residues.

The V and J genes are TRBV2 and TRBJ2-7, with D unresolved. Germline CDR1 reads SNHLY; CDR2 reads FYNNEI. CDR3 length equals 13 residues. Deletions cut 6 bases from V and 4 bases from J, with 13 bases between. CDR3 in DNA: TGTGCCAGCAGGGAGCCTTTCTTTTACGAGCAGTACTTC. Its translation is CASREPFFYEQYF.

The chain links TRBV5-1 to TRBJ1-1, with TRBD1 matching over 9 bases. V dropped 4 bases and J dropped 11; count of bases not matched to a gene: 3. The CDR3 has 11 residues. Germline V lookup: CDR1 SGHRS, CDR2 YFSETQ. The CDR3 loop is CASSGTGKAFF. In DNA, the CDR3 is TGCGCCAGCAGCGGGACAGGGAAGGCTTTCTTT.

The CDR3 region has the DNA TGTGCCAGCAGCTCCCTCCTGACAGGGGGCCTTACAGATACGCAGTATTTT. As protein: CASSSLLTGGLTDTQYF. V usage is TRBV27 and J usage is TRBJ2-3; TRBD1 matches at 10 bases. In germline, CDR1 is MNHEY, CDR2 SMNVEV (reference sequence). This CDR3 spans 17 amino acids. V lost 6 bases and J lost 3; bases outside the gene matches: 12.

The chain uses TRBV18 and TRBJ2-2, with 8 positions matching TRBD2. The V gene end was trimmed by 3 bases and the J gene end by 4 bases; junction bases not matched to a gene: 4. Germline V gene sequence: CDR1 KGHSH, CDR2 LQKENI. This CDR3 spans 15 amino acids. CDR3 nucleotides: TGTGCCAGCTCACCCAGCGGGGGCTCCACCGGGGAGCTGTTTTTT. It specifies CASSPSGGSTGELFF.

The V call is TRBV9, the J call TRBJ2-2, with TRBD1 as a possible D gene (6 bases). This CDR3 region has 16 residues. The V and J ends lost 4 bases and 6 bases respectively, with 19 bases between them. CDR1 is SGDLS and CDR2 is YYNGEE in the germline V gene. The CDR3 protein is CASSLGGPRVPGELFF. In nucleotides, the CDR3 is TGTGCCAGCAGCTTAGGGGGACCCAGGGTACCCGGGGAGCTGTTTTTT. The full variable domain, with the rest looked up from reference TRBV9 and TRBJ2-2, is DSGVTQTPKHLITATGQRVTLRCSPRSGDLSVYWYQQSLDQGLQFLIQYYNGEERAKGNILERFSAQQFPDLHSELNLSSLELGDSALYFCASSLGGPRVPGELFFGEGSRLTVL.

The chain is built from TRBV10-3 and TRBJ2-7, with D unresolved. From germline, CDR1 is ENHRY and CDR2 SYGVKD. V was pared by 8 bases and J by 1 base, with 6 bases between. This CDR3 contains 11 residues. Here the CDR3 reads CAIGKSYEQYF. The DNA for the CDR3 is TGTGCCATCGGCAAATCCTACGAGCAGTACTTC.

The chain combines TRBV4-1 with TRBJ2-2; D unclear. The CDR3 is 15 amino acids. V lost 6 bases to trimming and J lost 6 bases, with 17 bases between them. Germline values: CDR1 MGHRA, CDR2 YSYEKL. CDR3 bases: TGCGCCAGCAGTGGGGTCCCACCCGGGTCCGGGGAGCTGTTTTTT. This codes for CASSGVPPGSGELFF.

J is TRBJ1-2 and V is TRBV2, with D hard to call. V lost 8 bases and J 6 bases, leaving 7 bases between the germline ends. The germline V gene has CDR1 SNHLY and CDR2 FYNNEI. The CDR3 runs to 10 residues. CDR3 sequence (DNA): TGTGCCAGCGTGTTGGATGGCTACACCTTC. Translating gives CASVLDGYTF. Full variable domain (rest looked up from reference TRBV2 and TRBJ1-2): EPEVTQTPSHQVTQMGQEVILRCVPISNHLYFYWYRQILGQKVEFLVSFYNNEISEKSEIFDDQFSVERPDGSNFTLKIRSTKLEDSAMYFCASVLDGYTFGSGTRLTVV.

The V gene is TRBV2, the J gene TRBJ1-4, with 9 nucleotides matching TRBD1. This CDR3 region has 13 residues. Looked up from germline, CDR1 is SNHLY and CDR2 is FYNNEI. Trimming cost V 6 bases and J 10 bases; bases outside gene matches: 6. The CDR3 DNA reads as TGTGCCAGCAGATCCGGGACAGGGCCAAAACTGTTTTTT. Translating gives CASRSGTGPKLFF.

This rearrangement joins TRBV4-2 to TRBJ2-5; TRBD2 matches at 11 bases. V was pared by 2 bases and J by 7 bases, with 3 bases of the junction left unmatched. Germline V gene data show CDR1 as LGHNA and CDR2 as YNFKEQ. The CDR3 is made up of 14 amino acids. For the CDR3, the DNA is TGTGCCAGCAGCCAACGAGGACTAGCGGGGACCCAGTACTTC. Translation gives CASSQRGLAGTQYF.

This CDR3 reads CASSPGVQKEHTYEQYF. The CDR3, as DNA: TGTGCCAGCAGCCCTGGGGTGCAGAAAGAACACACCTACGAGCAGTACTTC. This chain connects TRBV7-2 to TRBJ2-7; D remains ambiguous. With 5 bases removed from V and 2 bases from J, the gap between germline ends came to 22 bases. CDR3 size: 17 residues. In germline, CDR1 is SGHTA, CDR2 FQGNSA.

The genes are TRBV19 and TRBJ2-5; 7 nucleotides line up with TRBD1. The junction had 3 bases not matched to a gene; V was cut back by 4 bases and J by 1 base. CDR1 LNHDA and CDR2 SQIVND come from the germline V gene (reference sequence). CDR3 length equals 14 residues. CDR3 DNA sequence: TGTGCCAGTAGTACCTGGACAGGCCAAGAGACCCAGTACTTC. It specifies CASSTWTGQETQYF.

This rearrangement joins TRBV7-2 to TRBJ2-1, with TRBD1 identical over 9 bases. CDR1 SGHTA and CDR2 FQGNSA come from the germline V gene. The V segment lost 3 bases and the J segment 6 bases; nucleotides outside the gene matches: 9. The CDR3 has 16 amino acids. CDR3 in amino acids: CASSFFGQGLGNEQFF. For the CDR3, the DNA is TGTGCCAGCAGCTTCTTCGGACAGGGGTTGGGCAATGAGCAGTTCTTC. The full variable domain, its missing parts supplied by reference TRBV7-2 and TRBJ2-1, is GAGVSQSPSNKVTEKGKDVELRCDPISGHTALYWYRQSLGQGLEFLIYFQGNSAPDKSGLPSDRFSAERTGGSVSTLTIQRTQQEDSAVYLCASSFFGQGLGNEQFFGPGTRLTVL.

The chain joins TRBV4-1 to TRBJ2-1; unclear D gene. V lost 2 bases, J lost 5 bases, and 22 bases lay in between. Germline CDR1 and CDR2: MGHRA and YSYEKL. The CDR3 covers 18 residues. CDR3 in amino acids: CASSQQGSGYTGDNEQFF. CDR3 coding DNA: TGCGCCAGCAGCCAACAAGGGTCCGGCTACACTGGGGACAATGAGCAGTTCTTC.

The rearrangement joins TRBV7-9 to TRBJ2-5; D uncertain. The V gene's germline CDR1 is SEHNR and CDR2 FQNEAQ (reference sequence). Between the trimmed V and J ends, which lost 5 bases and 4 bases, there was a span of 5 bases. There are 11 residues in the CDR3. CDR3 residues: CASSAGETQYF. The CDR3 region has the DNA TGTGCCAGCAGCGCTGGAGAGACCCAGTACTTC.

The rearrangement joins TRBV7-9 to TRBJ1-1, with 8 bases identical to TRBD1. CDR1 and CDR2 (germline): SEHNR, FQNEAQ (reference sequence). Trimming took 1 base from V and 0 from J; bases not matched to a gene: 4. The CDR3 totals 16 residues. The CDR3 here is CASSLDRGGLNTEAFF. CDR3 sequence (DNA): TGTGCCAGCAGCTTAGACAGGGGGGGTCTGAACACTGAAGCTTTCTTT.

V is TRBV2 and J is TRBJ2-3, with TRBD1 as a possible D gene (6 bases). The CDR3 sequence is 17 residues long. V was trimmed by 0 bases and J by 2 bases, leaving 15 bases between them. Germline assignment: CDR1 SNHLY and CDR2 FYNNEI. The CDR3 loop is CASSEARTVFDTDTQYF. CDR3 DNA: TGTGCCAGCAGTGAAGCCCGGACAGTTTTTGACACAGATACGCAGTATTTT.

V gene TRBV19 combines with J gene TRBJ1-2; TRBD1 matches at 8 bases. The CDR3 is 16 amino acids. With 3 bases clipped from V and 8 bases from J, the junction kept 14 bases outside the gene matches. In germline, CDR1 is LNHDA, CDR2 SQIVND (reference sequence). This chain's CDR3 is CASSIPGNQGARGYTF. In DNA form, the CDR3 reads TGTGCCAGTAGTATCCCCGGAAACCAGGGGGCGAGAGGCTACACCTTC.

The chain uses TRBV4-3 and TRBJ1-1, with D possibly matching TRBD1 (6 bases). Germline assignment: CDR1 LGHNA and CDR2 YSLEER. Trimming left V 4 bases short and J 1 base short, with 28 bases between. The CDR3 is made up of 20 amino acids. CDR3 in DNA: TGCGCCAGCAGCCGCACCTTGATTTCAGGGGTTCAGGGTAGGAACACTGAAGCTTTCTTT. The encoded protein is CASSRTLISGVQGRNTEAFF.

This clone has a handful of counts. The CDR3 coding sequence is TGTGCCAGCAGCCGACCGTCTGACAGGGTCGAGCAGTACTTC. Its protein product is CASSRPSDRVEQYF. The chain carries TRBV7-2 and TRBJ2-7; 7 bases line up with TRBD1. V shed 5 bases, J shed 6 bases, and the junction held 10 bases outside the gene matches. The CDR3 spans 14 residues. Germline V CDR1 and CDR2: SGHTA, FQGNSA.

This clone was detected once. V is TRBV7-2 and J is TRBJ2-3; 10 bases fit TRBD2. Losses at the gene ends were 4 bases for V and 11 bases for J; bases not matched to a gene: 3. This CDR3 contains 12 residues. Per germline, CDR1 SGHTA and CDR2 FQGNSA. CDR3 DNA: TGTGCCAGCAGCTCCTTAGCGGGGGGGCAGTATTTT. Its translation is CASSSLAGGQYF. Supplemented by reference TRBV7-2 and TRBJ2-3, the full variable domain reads GAGVSQSPSNKVTEKGKDVELRCDPISGHTALYWYRQSLGQGLEFLIYFQGNSAPDKSGLPSDRFSAERTGGSVSTLTIQRTQQEDSAVYLCASSSLAGGQYFGPGTRLTVL.

The CDR3 DNA sequence: TGTGCCAGCAGCTTCACTAGCGGGGGGATCCCGTACGAGCAGTACTTC. Its protein product is CASSFTSGGIPYEQYF. This chain joins TRBV9 and TRBJ2-7; TRBD2 matches 12 bases. The V gene's germline CDR1 is SGDLS and CDR2 YYNGEE. Trimming cost V 4 bases and J 4 bases; bases outside gene matches: 9. There are 16 residues in the CDR3. Full variable domain (remainder filled in from reference TRBV9 and TRBJ2-7): DSGVTQTPKHLITATGQRVTLRCSPRSGDLSVYWYQQSLDQGLQFLIQYYNGEERAKGNILERFSAQQFPDLHSELNLSSLELGDSALYFCASSFTSGGIPYEQYFGPGTRLTVT.